The sequence of this TCR beta chain was determined in a study of cytomegalovirus exposure and HLA in healthy donors. Broader study findings: What a later analysis showed was that several of the most significant clusters appeared linked to common viral pathogens. Association of a missense DCLRE1C variant with TCR beta V- and J-gene trimming was reported in a later analysis.

Details on this clone: Its target is unknown.

The primer mix had 60 Vbeta and 13 Jbeta primers. Profiling relied on immunoSEQ multiplex PCR, and the TCRdb table lists in-frame clones only, not all of them. This sample carries about 200,000 clones, roughly three quarters of them seen once, and the ten largest clones take about 1.7%. Germline CDR1 is SGHTA and CDR2 is FQGTGA. The CDR3 has 15 amino acids. V gave up 3 bases and J gave up 4 bases; unmatched junction bases: 9. Regarding donors, all were healthy bone marrow donors. The TCR originated in a man between 45 and 60 years old in good health and CMV-seronegative. V is TRBV7-3 and J is TRBJ2-7, with TRBD2 matching 7 bases. Sequenced: PBMCs. CDR3 bases: TGTGCCAGCAGCTTTAACGGCGGGGGACCATACGAGCAGTACTTC. Translating it yields CASSFNGGGPYEQYF.